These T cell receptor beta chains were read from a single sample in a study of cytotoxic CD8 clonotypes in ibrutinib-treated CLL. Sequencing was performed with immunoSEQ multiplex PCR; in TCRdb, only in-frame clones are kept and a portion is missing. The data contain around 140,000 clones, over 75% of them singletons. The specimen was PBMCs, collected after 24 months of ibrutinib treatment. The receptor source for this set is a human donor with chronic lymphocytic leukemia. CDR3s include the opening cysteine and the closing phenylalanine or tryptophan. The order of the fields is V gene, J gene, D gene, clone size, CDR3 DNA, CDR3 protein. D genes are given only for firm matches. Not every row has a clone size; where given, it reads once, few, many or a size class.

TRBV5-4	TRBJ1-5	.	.	TGTGCCAGCAGCGAAACCGGCAGGGGAGAAAGTAATCAGCCCCAGCATTTT	CASSETGRGESNQPQHF
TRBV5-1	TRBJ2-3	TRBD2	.	TGCGCCAGCAGCCCGGGGACTAGCGGGAGGGCCCTTAGCACAGATACGCAGTATTTT	CASSPGTSGRALSTDTQYF
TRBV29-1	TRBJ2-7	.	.	TGCAGCGTTGTCGATCCCCGGGACCCCCGAAACTCCTACGAGCAGTACTTC	CSVVDPRDPRNSYEQYF
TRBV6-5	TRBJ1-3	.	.	TGTGCCAGCAGTTCCATGACAGCTAGTGGAAACACCATATATTTT	CASSSMTASGNTIYF
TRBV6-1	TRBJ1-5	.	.	TGTGCCAGCAGTGAAGCGCGGGATCAGCCCCAGCATTTT	CASSEARDQPQHF
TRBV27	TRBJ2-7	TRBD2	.	TGTGCCAGCAGTTTTGGTAGCGGGGAAACCGAGCAGTACTTC	CASSFGSGETEQYF
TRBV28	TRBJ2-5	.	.	TGTGCCAGCAGTTCCGAGAGGTCGTCCGAGACCCAGTACTTC	CASSSERSSETQYF
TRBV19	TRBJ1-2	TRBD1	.	TGTGCCAGTAGTACCGGGACAGGGCGGAACTATGGCTACACCTTC	CASSTGTGRNYGYTF
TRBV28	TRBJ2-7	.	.	TGTGCCAGCAGGAGACAGGTTTCTGTCTACGAGCAGTACTTC	CASRRQVSVYEQYF
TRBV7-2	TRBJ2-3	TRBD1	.	TGTGCCAGCAGGCCGGGACAGCGCACAGATACGCAGTATTTT	CASRPGQRTDTQYF
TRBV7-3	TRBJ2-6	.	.	TGTGCCAGCAGCCCCCCCGGGGCCAACGTCCTGACTTTC	CASSPPGANVLTF
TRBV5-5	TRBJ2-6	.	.	TGTGCCAGCAGCTTGGAAGTCAGGGCTGGGGCCAACGTCCTGACTTTC	CASSLEVRAGANVLTF
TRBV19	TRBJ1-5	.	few	TGTGCCAGTAGTAACCCCCTGCAGCCCCAGCATTTT	CASSNPLQPQHF
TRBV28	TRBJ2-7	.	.	TGTGCCAGCAGTTTGTCTGGACTCCGCACCTACGAGCAGTACTTC	CASSLSGLRTYEQYF
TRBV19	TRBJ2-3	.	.	TGTGCCAGTAGTATAGGGGTCACAGATACGCAGTATTTT	CASSIGVTDTQYF
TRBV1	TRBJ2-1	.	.	TGCACCAGCAGCCGACAGGAGGGTGCCTACAATGAGCAGTTCTTC	CTSSRQEGAYNEQFF
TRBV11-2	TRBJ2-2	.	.	TGTGCCAGCAGCTTACTCCACAGCTTCACCGGGGAGCTGTTTTTT	CASSLLHSFTGELFF
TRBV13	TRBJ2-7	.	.	TGTGCCAGCAGCTTAGGGGTTTCCGGCTACGAGCAGTACTTC	CASSLGVSGYEQYF
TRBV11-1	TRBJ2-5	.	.	TGTGCCAGCACCCGTCGGATGCTTGAGACCCAGTACTTC	CASTRRMLETQYF
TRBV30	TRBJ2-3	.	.	TGTGCCTGGAGTCGGACCAGCACAGATACGCAGTATTTT	CAWSRTSTDTQYF
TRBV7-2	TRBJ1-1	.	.	TGTGCCAGCAGCTGGGCTGACAGGCTGAACACTGAAGCTTTCTTT	CASSWADRLNTEAFF
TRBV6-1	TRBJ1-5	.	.	TGTGCCAGTCTTAGGAGGAATAGCAATCAGCCCCAGCATTTT	CASLRRNSNQPQHF
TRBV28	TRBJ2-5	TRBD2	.	TGTGCCAGCAGTTTCTGGGGACTAGCGGGTTTGGAGACCCAGTACTTC	CASSFWGLAGLETQYF
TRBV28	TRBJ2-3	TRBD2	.	TGTGCCAGCAGCCTCGCCGCAAAGCGGGGAGATACGCAGTATTTT	CASSLAAKRGDTQYF
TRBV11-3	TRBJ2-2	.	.	TGTGCCAGCAGCTCGGGGGAGGCGGAAGGCGGGGAGCTGTTTTTT	CASSSGEAEGGELFF
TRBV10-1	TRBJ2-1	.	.	TGCGCCAGCAGTGAGTCGACGGGTTGGGGGGCGCGGTATAATGAGCAGTTCTTC	CASSESTGWGARYNEQFF
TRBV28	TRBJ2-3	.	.	TGTGCCAGCAGTCCACTAGTTGGCACGCAGTATTTT	CASSPLVGTQYF
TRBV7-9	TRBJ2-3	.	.	TGTGCCAGCAGCTATGGGACTAGCACAGATACGCAGTATTTT	CASSYGTSTDTQYF
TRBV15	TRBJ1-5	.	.	TGTGCCACCAGCAGCAGGATGGGTTATAGCAATCAGCCCCAGCATTTT	CATSSRMGYSNQPQHF
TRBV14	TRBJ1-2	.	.	TGTGCCAGCAGCCGTAACAGCTACTATGGCTACACCTTC	CASSRNSYYGYTF
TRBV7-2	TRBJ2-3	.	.	TGTGCCAGCAGCGCCTACCTCTCAGATACGCAGTATTTT	CASSAYLSDTQYF
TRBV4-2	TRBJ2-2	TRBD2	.	TGTGCCAGCAGCCCCCTCGGGGGGTCGCGGGGCAATACCGGGGAGCTGTTTTTT	CASSPLGGSRGNTGELFF
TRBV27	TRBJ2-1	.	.	TGTGCCAGCAGTTACCAGGGGAGCTCCTACAATGAGCAGTTCTTC	CASSYQGSSYNEQFF
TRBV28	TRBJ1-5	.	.	TGTGCCAGCAGTAGCCCAGACCCGGAGTCCCAGCATTTT	CASSSPDPESQHF
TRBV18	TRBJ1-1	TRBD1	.	TGTGCCAGCGCTGACAGGGAGAGAGGGACTGAAGCTTTCTTT	CASADRERGTEAFF
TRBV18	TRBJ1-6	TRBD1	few	TGTGCCAGCTCAGCGGACAGGGTTCAACCCCTCCACTTT	CASSADRVQPLHF
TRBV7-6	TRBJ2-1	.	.	TGTGCCAGCAGCTGGGGAGACGCTGAGCAGTTCTTC	CASSWGDAEQFF
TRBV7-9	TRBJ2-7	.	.	TGTGCCAGTACCGCGCAGGAGTACTCCTACGAGCAGTACTTC	CASTAQEYSYEQYF
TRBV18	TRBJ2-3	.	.	TGTGCCAGCTCACCCCCCCCCAGGGCAGATACGCAGTATTTT	CASSPPPRADTQYF
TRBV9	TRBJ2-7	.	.	TGTGCCAGCAGCGATCCCAGGAGCTCCTACGAGCAGTACTTC	CASSDPRSSYEQYF
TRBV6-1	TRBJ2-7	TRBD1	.	TGTGCCAGCACACCGGGACAGGGGATGGCCTACGAGCAGTACTTC	CASTPGQGMAYEQYF
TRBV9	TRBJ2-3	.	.	TGTGCCAGCAAACGAATGGGGGATCGCACAGATACGCAGTATTTT	CASKRMGDRTDTQYF
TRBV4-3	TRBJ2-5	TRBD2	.	TGCGCCAGCAGCCAAGATCCGACTAGCGGGAGAGAGCAAGAGACCCAGTACTTC	CASSQDPTSGREQETQYF
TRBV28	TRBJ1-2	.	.	TGTGCCAGCAGTTTAGAGATGGGGGCCCCTAACTATGGCTACACCTTC	CASSLEMGAPNYGYTF
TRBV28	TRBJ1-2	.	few	TGTGCCAGCAGGTCGACAGCCAACTATGGCTACACCTTC	CASRSTANYGYTF
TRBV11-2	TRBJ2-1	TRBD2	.	TGTGCCAGCAGCTTAGACCCCCTCCCCTGGACTAGCAGTGGCGATGAGCAGTTCTTC	CASSLDPLPWTSSGDEQFF
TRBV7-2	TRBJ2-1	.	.	TGTGCCAGCAGCTTCGGAGGCAATAGCTACAATGAGCAGTTCTTC	CASSFGGNSYNEQFF
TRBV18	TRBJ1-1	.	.	TGTGCCAGCTCCCTGGGACAACTCACTGAAGCTTTCTTT	CASSLGQLTEAFF
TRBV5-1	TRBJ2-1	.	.	TGCGCCAGTACCAGGGGGGAGTCTAGGAATGAGCAGTTCTTC	CASTRGESRNEQFF
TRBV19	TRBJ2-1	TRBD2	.	TGTGCCAGTAGTATAGTAAGCGGGAAGAATGAGCAGTTCTTC	CASSIVSGKNEQFF
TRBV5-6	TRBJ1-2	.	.	TGTGCCAGCAGCACACGAAGAAACCGGGGCCTTGACCCAGGCACCTTC	CASSTRRNRGLDPGTF
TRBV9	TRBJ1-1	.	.	TGTGCCAGCAGCGTAGATGGGGGGATGAACACTGAAGCTTTCTTT	CASSVDGGMNTEAFF
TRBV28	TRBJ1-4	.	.	TGTGCCAGCAGTTTGAGGGGTAAGGGTGAAAAACTGTTTTTT	CASSLRGKGEKLFF
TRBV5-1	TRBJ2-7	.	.	TGCGCCAGCAGCTTGGATCAGACGATTTCCTACGAGCAGTACTTC	CASSLDQTISYEQYF
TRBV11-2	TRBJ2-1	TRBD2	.	TGTGCCAGCAGCTCCCTGACTAGCAGCTTTAACAATGAGCAGTTCTTC	CASSSLTSSFNNEQFF
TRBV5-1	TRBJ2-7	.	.	TGCGCCAGCAGCTTGGAGGGGTCTTCCTACGAGCAGTACTTC	CASSLEGSSYEQYF
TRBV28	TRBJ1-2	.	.	TGTGCCACCAACCTAGGGGTTACAGAGAACTATGGCTACACCTTC	CATNLGVTENYGYTF